This passage covers 2 T cell receptor beta chains from one sample sequenced in a study of cytomegalovirus exposure and HLA in healthy donors. PCR employed 60 Vbeta and 13 Jbeta primers. Method: immunoSEQ multiplex PCR; TCRdb's copy keeps in-frame clones and lacks some. The sample includes 200,000 to 250,000 clones, approximately 79% of them seen just once. Sequenced input: PBMCs. These TCRs come from a man over 45 in good health and CMV-seronegative.

This chain connects TRBV9 to TRBJ2-7; no reliable D call. Trimming took 4 bases from V and 2 from J, leaving 13 bases between them. CDR1 and CDR2 (germline): SGDLS, YYNGEE. This CDR3 is built from 14 residues. The CDR3 loop reads CASSPQTAAYEQYF. The CDR3 DNA follows: TGTGCCAGCAGCCCCCAGACTGCGGCCTACGAGCAGTACTTC.

The chain combines TRBV18 with TRBJ2-3; TRBD1 is a possible D gene (5 bases). The CDR3 runs 15 residues. Germline assignment: CDR1 KGHSH and CDR2 LQKENI. The ends were cut back, 1 base at V and 2 bases at J, with 10 bases in the middle. DNA for the CDR3: TGTGCCAGCTCACCACAGGGGTTTTCCACAGATACGCAGTATTTT. Translation gives CASSPQGFSTDTQYF. Filled out from reference TRBV18 and TRBJ2-3, the complete variable domain reads NAGVMQNPRHLVRRRGQEARLRCSPMKGHSHVYWYRQLPEEGLKFMVYLQKENIIDESGMPKERFSAEFPKEGPSILRIQQVVRGDSAAYFCASSPQGFSTDTQYFGPGTRLTVL.